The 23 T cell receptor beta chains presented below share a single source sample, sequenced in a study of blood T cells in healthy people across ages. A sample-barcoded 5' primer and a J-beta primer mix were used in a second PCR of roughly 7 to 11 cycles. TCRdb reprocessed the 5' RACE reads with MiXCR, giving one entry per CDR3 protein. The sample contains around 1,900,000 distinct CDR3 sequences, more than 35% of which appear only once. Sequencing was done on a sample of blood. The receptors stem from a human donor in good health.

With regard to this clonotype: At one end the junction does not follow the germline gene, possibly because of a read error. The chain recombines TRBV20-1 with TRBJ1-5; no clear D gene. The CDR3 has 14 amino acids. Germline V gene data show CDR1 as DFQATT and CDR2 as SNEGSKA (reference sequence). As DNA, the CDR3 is TGCAGTGCTACCCCCGAAGGACGACATCATCCCCAGCATTTT. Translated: CSATPEGRHHPQHF.

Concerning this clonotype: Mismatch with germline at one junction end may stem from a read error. The CDR3 sequence is CASSQLAGGPGYSEQFF. The CDR3 region has the DNA TGTGCCAGCAGCCAACTAGCGGGGGGGCCAGGGTACAGTGAGCAGTTCTTC. The chain is built from TRBV7-3 and TRBJ2-1, with 13 nucleotides matching TRBD2. This CDR3 has 17 residues. The germline CDR1 and CDR2 sequences are SGHTA and FQGTGA.

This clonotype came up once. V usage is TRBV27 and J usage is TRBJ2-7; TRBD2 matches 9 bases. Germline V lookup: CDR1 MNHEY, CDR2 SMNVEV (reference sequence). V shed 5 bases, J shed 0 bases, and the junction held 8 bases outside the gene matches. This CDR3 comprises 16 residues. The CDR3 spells CASSQIGLASSYEQYF. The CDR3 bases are TGTGCCAGCAGTCAGATCGGACTAGCGAGCTCCTACGAGCAGTACTTC.

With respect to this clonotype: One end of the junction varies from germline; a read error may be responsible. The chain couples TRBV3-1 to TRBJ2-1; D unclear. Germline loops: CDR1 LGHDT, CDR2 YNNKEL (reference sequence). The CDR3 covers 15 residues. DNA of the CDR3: TGTGCCGGCAGCCCTTCTAGGGAACCGCCCGTGGTGCAGTTCTTC. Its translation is CAGSPSREPPVVQFF.

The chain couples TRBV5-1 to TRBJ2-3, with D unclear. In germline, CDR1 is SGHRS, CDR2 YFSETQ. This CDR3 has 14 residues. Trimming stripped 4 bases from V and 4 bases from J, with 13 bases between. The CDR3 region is CASSPLDLADTQYF. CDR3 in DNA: TGCGCCAGCAGCCCGCTGGATTTGGCAGATACGCAGTATTTT.

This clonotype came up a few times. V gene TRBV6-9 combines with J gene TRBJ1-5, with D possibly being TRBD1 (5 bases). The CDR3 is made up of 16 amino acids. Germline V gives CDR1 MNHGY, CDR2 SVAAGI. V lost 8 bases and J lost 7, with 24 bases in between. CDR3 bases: TGTGCCAGCCGGGTGGGTTTTCAGGGCAGGGAGCAGCCCCAGCATTTT. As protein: CASRVGFQGREQPQHF.

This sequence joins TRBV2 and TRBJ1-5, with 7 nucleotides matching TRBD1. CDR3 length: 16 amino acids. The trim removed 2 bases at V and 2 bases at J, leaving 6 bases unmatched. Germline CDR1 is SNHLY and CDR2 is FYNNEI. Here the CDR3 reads CASSEKRTGGNQPQHF. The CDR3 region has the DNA TGTGCCAGCAGTGAAAAGAGAACAGGGGGCAATCAGCCCCAGCATTTT.

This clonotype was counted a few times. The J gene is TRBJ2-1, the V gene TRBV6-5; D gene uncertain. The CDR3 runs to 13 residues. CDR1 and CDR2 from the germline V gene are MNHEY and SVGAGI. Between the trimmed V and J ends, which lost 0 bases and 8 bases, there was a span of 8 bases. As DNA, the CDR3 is TGTGCCAGCAGTTACTCTACAAGTCATGAGCAGTTCTTC. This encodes CASSYSTSHEQFF.

CDR3 region: CASGGGVGHEQYF. In nucleotides, the CDR3 is TGTGCCAGCGGAGGGGGTGTCGGGCACGAGCAGTACTTC. The chain recombines TRBV13 with TRBJ2-7; either TRBD1 or TRBD2 may supply D (6 bases each). CDR1 PRHDT and CDR2 FYEKMQ come from the germline V gene (reference sequence). The length of the CDR3 is 13 residues. Trimming removed 8 bases at V and 5 bases at J, with 16 bases between.

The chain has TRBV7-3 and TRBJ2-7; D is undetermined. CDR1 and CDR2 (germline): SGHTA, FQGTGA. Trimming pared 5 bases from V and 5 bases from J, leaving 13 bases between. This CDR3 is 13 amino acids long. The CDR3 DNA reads TGTGCCAGCAGCCCGGGTGGGGTCGACGAGCAGTACTTC. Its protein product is CASSPGGVDEQYF.

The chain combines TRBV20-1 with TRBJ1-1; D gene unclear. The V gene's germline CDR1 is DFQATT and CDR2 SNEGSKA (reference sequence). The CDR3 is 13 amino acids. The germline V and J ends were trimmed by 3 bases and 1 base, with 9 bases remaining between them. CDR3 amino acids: CSARPPENTEAFF. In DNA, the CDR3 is TGCAGTGCTAGGCCCCCGGAGAACACTGAAGCTTTCTTT.

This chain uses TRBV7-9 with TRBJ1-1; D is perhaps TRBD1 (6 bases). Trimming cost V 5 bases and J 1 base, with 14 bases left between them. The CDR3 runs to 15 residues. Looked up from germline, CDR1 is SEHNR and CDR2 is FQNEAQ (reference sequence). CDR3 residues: CASSHSQGPNTEAFF. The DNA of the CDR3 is TGTGCCAGCAGCCACTCACAGGGACCGAACACTGAAGCTTTCTTT. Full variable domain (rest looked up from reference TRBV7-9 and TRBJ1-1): DTGVSQNPRHKITKRGQNVTFRCDPISEHNRLYWYRQTLGQGPEFLTYFQNEAQLEKSRLLSDRFSAERPKGSFSTLEIQRTEQGDSAMYLCASSHSQGPNTEAFFGQGTRLTVV.

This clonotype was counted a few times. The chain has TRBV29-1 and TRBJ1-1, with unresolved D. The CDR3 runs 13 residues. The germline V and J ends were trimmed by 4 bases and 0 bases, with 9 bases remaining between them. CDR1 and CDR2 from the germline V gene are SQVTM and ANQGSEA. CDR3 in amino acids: CSVANQLNTEAFF. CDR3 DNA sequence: TGCAGCGTTGCAAACCAGTTGAACACTGAAGCTTTCTTT.

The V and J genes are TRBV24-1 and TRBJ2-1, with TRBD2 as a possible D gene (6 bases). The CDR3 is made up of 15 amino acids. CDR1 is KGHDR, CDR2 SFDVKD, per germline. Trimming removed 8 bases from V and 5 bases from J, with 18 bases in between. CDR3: CATTTSRDSHNEQFF. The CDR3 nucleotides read TGTGCCACCACGACCAGTCGGGACTCTCACAATGAGCAGTTCTTC.

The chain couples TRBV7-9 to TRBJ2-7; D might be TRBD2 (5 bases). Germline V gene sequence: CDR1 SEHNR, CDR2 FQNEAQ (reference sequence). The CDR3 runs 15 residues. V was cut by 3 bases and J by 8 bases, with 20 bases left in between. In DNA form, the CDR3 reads TGTGCCAGCAGCTTCGAGGGAAGTGGAAGGTTCCAGCAGTACTTC. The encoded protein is CASSFEGSGRFQQYF.

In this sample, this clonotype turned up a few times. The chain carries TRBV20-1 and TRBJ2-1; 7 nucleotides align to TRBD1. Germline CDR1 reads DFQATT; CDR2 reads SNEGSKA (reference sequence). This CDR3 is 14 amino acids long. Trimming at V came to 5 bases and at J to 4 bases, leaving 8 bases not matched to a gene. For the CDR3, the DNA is TGCAGTGCTTACCTCCGGGACAGATACAATGAGCAGTTCTTC. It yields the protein CSAYLRDRYNEQFF.

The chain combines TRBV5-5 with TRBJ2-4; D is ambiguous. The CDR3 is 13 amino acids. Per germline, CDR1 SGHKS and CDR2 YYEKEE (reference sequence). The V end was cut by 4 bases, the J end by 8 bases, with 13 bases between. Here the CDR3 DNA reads TGTGCCAGCAGCCCGACACCCGTGGACATTCAGTACTTC. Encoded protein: CASSPTPVDIQYF.

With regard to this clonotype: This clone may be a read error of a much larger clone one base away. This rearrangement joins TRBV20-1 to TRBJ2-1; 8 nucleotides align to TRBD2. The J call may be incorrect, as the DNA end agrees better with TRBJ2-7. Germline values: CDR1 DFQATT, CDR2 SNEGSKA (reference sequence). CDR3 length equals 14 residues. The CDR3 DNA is TGCAGTGCCACCGTCGGCGGGGGGCCTAATGAGCAGTACTTC. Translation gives CSATVGGGPNEQYF.

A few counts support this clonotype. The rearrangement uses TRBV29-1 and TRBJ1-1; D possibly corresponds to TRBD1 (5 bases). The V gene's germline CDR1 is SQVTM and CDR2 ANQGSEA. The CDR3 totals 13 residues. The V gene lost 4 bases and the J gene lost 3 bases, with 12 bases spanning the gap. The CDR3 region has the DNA TGCAGCGTTGGGGGGAACATGGACACTGAAGCTTTCTTT. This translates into CSVGGNMDTEAFF.

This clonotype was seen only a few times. In DNA, the CDR3 is TGTGCCAGCAGTTCCTCGACAGGGAGACCCTACAATGAGCAGTTCTTC. Translated, it gives CASSSSTGRPYNEQFF. The chain uses TRBV6-6 and TRBJ2-1; 7 bases agree with TRBD1. This CDR3 is 16 amino acids long. Germline-derived CDR1 and CDR2 are MNHNY and SVGAGI (reference sequence). Unmatched junction bases numbered 8, after V lost 4 bases and J lost 2 bases.

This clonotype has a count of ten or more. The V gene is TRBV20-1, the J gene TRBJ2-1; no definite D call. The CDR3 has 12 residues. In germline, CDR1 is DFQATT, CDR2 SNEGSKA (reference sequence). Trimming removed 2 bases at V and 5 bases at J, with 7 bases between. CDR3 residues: CSARRSHNEQFF. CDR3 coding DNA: TGCAGTGCTAGAAGGTCGCACAATGAGCAGTTCTTC.

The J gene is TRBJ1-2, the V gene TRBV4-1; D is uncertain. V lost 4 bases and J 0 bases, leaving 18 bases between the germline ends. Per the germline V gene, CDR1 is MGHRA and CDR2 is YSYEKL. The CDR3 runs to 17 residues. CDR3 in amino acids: CASSPTRTESTNYGYTF. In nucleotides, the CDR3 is TGCGCCAGCAGCCCTACCCGGACGGAATCTACTAACTATGGCTACACCTTC.

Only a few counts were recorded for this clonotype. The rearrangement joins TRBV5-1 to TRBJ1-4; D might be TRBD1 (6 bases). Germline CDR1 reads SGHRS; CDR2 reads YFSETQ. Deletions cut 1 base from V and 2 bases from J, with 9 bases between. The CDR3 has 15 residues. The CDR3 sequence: CASSLNQGTNEKLFF. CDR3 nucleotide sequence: TGCGCCAGCAGCTTGAATCAGGGGACTAATGAAAAACTGTTTTTT. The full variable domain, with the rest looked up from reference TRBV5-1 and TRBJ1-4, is KAGVTQTPRYLIKTRGQQVTLSCSPISGHRSVSWYQQTPGQGLQFLFEYFSETQRNKGNFPGRFSGRQFSNSRSEMNVSTLELGDSALYLCASSLNQGTNEKLFFGSGTQLSVL.